The rows below give T cell receptor beta chains drawn from one sample of a study of blood T cell repertoires in COVID-19. Sequencing used immunoSEQ multiplex PCR; TCRdb keeps in-frame clones, though not all of them. In the table there are some 310,000 clones, roughly 86% of which are singletons. Sequencing input: PBMCs or T cells enriched from blood (not recorded which). These receptors were obtained from a woman aged 25 to 39 who had recovered from COVID-19. Both conserved end residues are part of each CDR3. The D gene is left open where the match is weak.

cdr3_nt,cdr3_aa,d_call,j_call,v_call
TGTGCCACCAGTGATTTCGGGAGGGGGGAGCTGTTTTTT,CATSDFGRGELFF,TRBD2,TRBJ2-2,TRBV24-1
TGTGCCAGCAGCTTGGGGGGGCTGGATACGCAGTATTTT,CASSLGGLDTQYF,-,TRBJ2-3,TRBV5-8
TGTGCCAGCAGCTTAGTTATGCTAGCGGACACCGGGGAGCTGTTTTTT,CASSLVMLADTGELFF,TRBD2,TRBJ2-2,TRBV7-2
TGTGCCAGTAGTATAGCCCGAGAACGGGACTATGGCTACACCTTC,CASSIARERDYGYTF,-,TRBJ1-2,TRBV19
TGTGCCAGCAGCTTGGGGGCAGGGTCTAACTATGGCTACACCTTC,CASSLGAGSNYGYTF,-,TRBJ1-2,TRBV5-4
TGTGCCAGTAGTATAGCTAGTCCGGCTAGCGGGAGTTACGAGCAGTACTTC,CASSIASPASGSYEQYF,TRBD2,TRBJ2-7,TRBV19
TGTGCCAGCAGCCAAACTGACAGAACTACATCCTACGAGCAGTACTTC,CASSQTDRTTSYEQYF,-,TRBJ2-7,TRBV4-2
TGCGCCAGCAGCCCTGGTCTAGTCCGGCCGGGGGAATGGACTGAAGCTTTCTTT,CASSPGLVRPGEWTEAFF,-,TRBJ1-1,TRBV5-1
TGTGCCAGCATCCCAGCGACCTCCTACAATGAGCAGTTCTTC,CASIPATSYNEQFF,-,TRBJ2-1,TRBV2
TGTGCCAGCAGTTTTCGGGCCGGACAGGAGGCGGATCAGCCCCAGCATTTT,CASSFRAGQEADQPQHF,TRBD1,TRBJ1-5,TRBV28